Following are 5 T cell receptor beta chains from one sample sequenced in a study of T-cell reconstitution after alpha-beta-depleted transplantation in children. Preparation of the TCRbeta library used unique molecular identifiers. TCRdb fed the PCR reads into MiXCR, producing one record per CDR3 protein. The table has fewer than 1 million distinct CDR3 sequences, roughly 16% seen once; the top ten hold 5%. Sequencing used PBMCs, mostly from graft donor cells, obtained 360 days after TCRalphabeta/CD19-depleted stem cell transplant. The receptors were gathered from a male patient under 18 who had a stem cell transplant for acute lymphoblastic leukemia, so the T cells may come from the graft donor.

The V and J genes are TRBV4-1 and TRBJ1-5; D gene unclear. The CDR3 consists of 15 residues. Between the trimmed V and J ends, which lost 4 bases and 5 bases, there was a span of 15 bases. Germline V gene lookup returns CDR1 MGHRA and CDR2 YSYEKL. The CDR3 is CASSPLHDPDQPQHF. The CDR3 DNA reads as TGCGCCAGCAGCCCGCTCCATGATCCGGATCAGCCCCAGCATTTT.

This rearrangement joins TRBV18 to TRBJ2-1, with a possible D match to TRBD1 (5 bases). This CDR3 contains 16 residues. In germline, CDR1 is KGHSH, CDR2 LQKENI. Trimming took off 8 bases at V and 3 bases at J, with 20 bases between the two ends. Here the CDR3 reads CASTSKEHRNYNEQFF. CDR3 in DNA: TGTGCCAGCACGTCCAAAGAGCACAGGAACTACAATGAGCAGTTCTTC.

The rearrangement joins TRBV20-1 to TRBJ2-1; 12 nucleotides line up with TRBD2. CDR1 and CDR2 from the germline V gene are DFQATT and SNEGSKA (reference sequence). V was pared by 5 bases and J by 7 bases, with 12 bases of the junction left unmatched. This CDR3 region has 16 residues. CDR3 DNA: TGCAGTGCTCCGGACCGACTAGCGGGAGTTGGGAATGAGCAGTTCTTC. The encoded protein is CSAPDRLAGVGNEQFF.

The chain is built from TRBV4-1 and TRBJ2-1, with 12 bases aligning to TRBD2. V shed 4 bases and J 9 bases; nucleotides not matched to a gene: 4. CDR1 and CDR2 from the germline V gene are MGHRA and YSYEKL. CDR3 size: 14 residues. The CDR3, as DNA: TGCGCCAGCAGCCGGACTAGCGGGACCGTTGAGCAGTTCTTC. Residues: CASSRTSGTVEQFF.

This clonotype has more than one count but fewer than ten. The rearrangement joins TRBV5-1 to TRBJ1-1, with unresolved D. V lost 3 bases to trimming and J lost 6 bases, with 21 bases between them. Germline CDR1 SGHRS, CDR2 YFSETQ. This CDR3 is built from 16 residues. CDR3 DNA: TGCGCCAGCAGCTCCTTTTTTAGGGATGGCTCCGCTGAAGCTTTCTTT. Its translation: CASSSFFRDGSAEAFF.